This T cell receptor beta chain was recorded in a study of T cell responses to AZD1222 COVID-19 vaccine. Trimming removed 5 bases at V and 10 bases at J, with 22 bases between. Germline V gives CDR1 SGHTA, CDR2 FQGNSA. The CDR3 spans 15 residues. Assay used: immunoSEQ multiplex PCR; TCRdb lists only in-frame clones, some missing. The top ten clones hold approximately 1.5% of a sample with 100,000 to 150,000 clones, roughly 87% of them seen once. The TCR sequence derives from an adult in good health. The sequenced sample was peripheral blood, obtained on day 0 of AZD1222 vaccination. The chain carries TRBV7-2 and TRBJ2-3; D is undetermined. CDR3 residues: CASSQFQATRPSQYF. In DNA, the CDR3 is TGTGCCAGCAGCCAATTTCAGGCGACCAGACCATCGCAGTATTTT.